The 32 T cell receptor beta chains presented below share a single source sample, sequenced in a study of T cells in Graves' hyperthyroidism and ophthalmopathy (dated by TCRdb to about 2019). The library relied on multiplex PCR. Instrument used: Illumina HiSeq 2000. TCR beta CDR3 regions were amplified from RNA transcripts. A first-round RT-PCR of the TCR CDR3 used the HTBI primer set with the Qiagen OneStep RT-PCR kit. TCRdb trimmed public reads at Q25 via fastp, called clones via MiXCR and kept in-frame beta chains. All rows with the same CDR3 protein become a single entry with the most common DNA and genes. This sample gives hundreds of thousands of distinct CDR3 sequences in total; approximately 13% of them show up just once. The top ten hold approximately 35% of the sample. Input material: blood. The receptors were sampled from a woman aged 40 to 50 with Graves' ophthalmopathy.

V gene TRBV6-5 combines with J gene TRBJ2-2, with 7 bases aligning to TRBD1. Germline V CDR1 and CDR2: MNHEY, SVGAGI. V gave up 0 bases and J gave up 7 bases; unmatched junction bases: 11. The CDR3 spans 17 residues. The CDR3 protein is CASSYSSSRGLGGELFF. CDR3 DNA: TGTGCCAGCAGTTACTCGTCGAGTAGGGGGCTGGGCGGGGAGCTGTTTTTT.

This clonotype has a handful of counts. Given the absence of the conserved phenylalanine or tryptophan at the CDR3 end, a read error is likely. The chain employs TRBV9 and TRBJ1-2; the D is unclear. With 1 base removed from V and 7 bases from J, the gap between germline ends came to 11 bases. The length of the CDR3 is 13 residues. Germline V gives CDR1 SGDLS, CDR2 YYNGEE. CDR3 residues: CASSVMGSSGYTL. The CDR3 nucleotides read TGTGCCAGCAGCGTAATGGGGTCTAGTGGCTACACCCTC.

This clonotype was counted between two and nine times. This chain links TRBV19 with TRBJ2-7, with 8 bases aligning to TRBD1. CDR3 length equals 14 residues. CDR1 and CDR2 (germline): LNHDA, SQIVND (reference sequence). V was clipped by 1 base and J by 6 bases; unmatched bases: 5. CDR3 DNA: TGTGCCAGTAGTATAGTCGCGGGACAGGCCGAGCAGTACTTC. Its protein product is CASSIVAGQAEQYF.

In the case of this clonotype: This clone may be a read error of a much larger clone one base away. The chain has TRBV7-2 and TRBJ1-1; weak D call: TRBD1 (5 bases). V gave up 10 bases and J gave up 4 bases, with 16 bases separating them. Germline CDR1 and CDR2: SGHTA and FQGNSA. The CDR3 is 13 amino acids. CDR3 sequence: CANGRGAGTEAFF. As DNA, the CDR3 is TGTGCCAACGGAAGGGGCGCGGGCACTGAAGCTTTCTTT.

The table lists this clonotype with many counts. The genes are TRBV15 and TRBJ2-3; D may correspond to TRBD1 or TRBD2 (6 bases each). Germline V gene sequence: CDR1 LNHNV, CDR2 YYDKDF (reference sequence). Deletions cut 8 bases from V and 3 bases from J, with 21 bases between. There are 16 residues in the CDR3. CDR3 sequence: CATAAGLGGRTDTQYF. The CDR3 coding sequence is TGTGCCACCGCCGCAGGGTTAGGGGGGCGGACAGATACGCAGTATTTT.

This clonotype was observed at least ten times. CDR3 region: CASSLDLDRFYEQYF. The CDR3 DNA follows: TGTGCCAGCAGCTTAGATCTAGACAGGTTCTACGAGCAGTACTTC. The chain joins TRBV11-2 to TRBJ2-7; D is perhaps TRBD1 (6 bases). The CDR3 covers 15 residues. Germline V gene sequence: CDR1 SGHAT, CDR2 FQNNGV. V dropped 0 bases and J dropped 3 bases, with 12 bases sitting between them.

This clonotype was seen more than once but under ten times. This rearrangement joins TRBV12-3 or TRBV12-4 to TRBJ1-5, with D perhaps matching TRBD1 (6 bases). Deletions cut 5 bases from V and 4 bases from J, with 18 bases between. This CDR3 has 16 residues. DNA for the CDR3: TGTGCCAGCAGTACCCGGGGGAGGGGGGGAAATCAGCCCCAGCATTTT. Residues: CASSTRGRGGNQPQHF.

This clonotype has a count of ten or more. This chain links TRBV20-1 with TRBJ2-3, with 15 bases matching TRBD2. J gave up 1 base and V 4 bases, and 6 bases lay outside the gene matches. The CDR3 runs 17 residues. Looked up from germline, CDR1 is DFQATT and CDR2 is SNEGSKA (reference sequence). This CDR3 reads CSAMGLAGGGGTDTQYF. The CDR3 nucleotides are TGCAGTGCTATGGGACTAGCGGGGGGAGGAGGCACAGATACGCAGTATTTT.

This clonotype was seen a single time. Germline and junction disagree at one end, which may indicate a read error. The chain recombines TRBV5-8 with TRBJ2-7, with D tentatively TRBD1 or TRBD2 (5 bases each). Germline V gene sequence: CDR1 SGHTS, CDR2 YDEGEE. This CDR3 has 13 residues. Here the CDR3 DNA reads TGTGCCTCGGAGAAGGGGCGAGGGTACGAGCAGTGCTTC. Translation gives CASEKGRGYEQCF.

This clonotype was found once. V gene TRBV6-4 combines with J gene TRBJ2-1; D is possibly TRBD2 (6 bases). Germline V gene lookup returns CDR1 MRHNA and CDR2 SNTAGT. V shed 4 bases and J shed 0 bases, with 13 bases lying between them. The CDR3 runs 16 residues. CDR3 nucleotide sequence: TGTGCCAGCAGTGTATCTAGCGTCTTCTCCTACAATGAGCAGTTCTTC. Protein: CASSVSSVFSYNEQFF.

This clonotype has at least ten counts. The chain recombines TRBV12-3 or TRBV12-4 with TRBJ1-3; D gene unclear. With 5 bases removed from V and 1 base from J, the gap between germline ends came to 9 bases. CDR3 length: 14 amino acids. The CDR3 loop is CASSRTDSGNTIYF. The CDR3, as DNA: TGTGCCAGCAGTCGGACGGATTCTGGAAACACCATATATTTT.

In this sample, this clonotype turned up a few times. The chain links TRBV7-9 to TRBJ2-3, with no clear D. Germline CDR1 SEHNR, CDR2 FQNEAQ (reference sequence). V gave up 1 base and J gave up 4 bases, with 12 bases separating them. This CDR3 contains 15 residues. The CDR3 DNA reads TGTGCCAGCAGCTTAGGGTGGGTGCAGTCAGATACGCAGTATTTT. This encodes CASSLGWVQSDTQYF.

This clonotype was counted many times. The gene calls are TRBV7-9 and TRBJ1-2, with no clear D. The germline V and J ends were trimmed by 2 bases and 6 bases, with 7 bases remaining between them. Germline CDR1 is SEHNR and CDR2 is FQNEAQ (reference sequence). The CDR3 is 12 residues long. CDR3 sequence: CASSLPGDGYTF. In DNA form, the CDR3 reads TGTGCCAGCAGCTTACCGGGAGATGGCTACACCTTC.

The chain is built from TRBV3-1 and TRBJ2-7; 7 nucleotides match TRBD1. The CDR3 is made up of 14 amino acids. V lost 5 bases to trimming and J lost 2 bases; unmatched junction nucleotides: 6. CDR1 and CDR2 (germline): LGHDT, YNNKEL (reference sequence). Here the CDR3 reads CASSDRVSPYEQYF. The CDR3 region has the DNA TGTGCCAGCAGCGACAGGGTTAGCCCCTACGAGCAGTACTTC.

The rearrangement joins TRBV19 to TRBJ2-2; no definite D call. V was cut by 3 bases and J by 4 bases, with 12 bases left in between. CDR1 and CDR2 (germline): LNHDA, SQIVND (reference sequence). The CDR3 contains 15 residues. The CDR3 DNA sequence: TGTGCCAGTAGTATTGGCCGGGTGGGCACCGGGGAGCTGTTTTTT. It is translated as CASSIGRVGTGELFF.

This clonotype turned up a few times. The chain has TRBV7-9 and TRBJ1-3, with a weak D call TRBD1 (5 bases). The CDR3 consists of 16 residues. Germline loops: CDR1 SEHNR, CDR2 FQNEAQ (reference sequence). V lost 5 bases and J lost 2, with 16 bases in between. CDR3 in amino acids: CASSRLTDSAGNTIYF. The CDR3 DNA reads TGTGCCAGCAGCCGCCTAACTGACAGTGCTGGAAACACCATATATTTT.

This clonotype appeared many times. The chain couples TRBV6-6 to TRBJ1-4; no clear D. In germline, CDR1 is MNHNY, CDR2 SVGAGI (reference sequence). The CDR3 has 16 residues. With 0 bases removed from V and 8 bases from J, the gap between germline ends came to 16 bases. The CDR3 region has the DNA TGTGCCAGCAGTTACTCGGTACAAGGGTTGAGAGAAAAACTGTTTTTT. Protein product: CASSYSVQGLREKLFF.

This clonotype appeared many times. The rearrangement links TRBV12-3 or TRBV12-4 to TRBJ2-1, with D perhaps TRBD2 (5 bases). The CDR3 consists of 13 residues. The V gene lost 6 bases and the J gene lost 4 bases, with 10 bases spanning the gap. The CDR3 DNA follows: TGTGCCAGCAGGAGCGGATCGTACAATGAGCAGTTCTTC. Translated, it gives CASRSGSYNEQFF.

This chain connects TRBV4-1 to TRBJ2-1; 16 bases are a match to TRBD2. The CDR3 is made up of 16 amino acids. V lost 4 bases, J lost 7 bases, and 4 bases stayed unmatched. Germline CDR1 and CDR2: MGHRA and YSYEKL. The CDR3 DNA reads TGCGCCAGCAGCCCGGGACTAGCGGGAGGGCAGAATGAGCAGTTCTTC. Amino acid sequence: CASSPGLAGGQNEQFF.

This clonotype occurred many times. The V and J genes are TRBV12-3 or TRBV12-4 and TRBJ1-4; no definite D call. V shed 3 bases and J shed 0 bases, with 14 bases lying between them. The CDR3 has 17 amino acids. The CDR3 reads CASSFNSLGTTNEKLFF. The CDR3 bases are TGTGCCAGCAGTTTTAACAGCCTCGGTACAACTAATGAAAAACTGTTTTTT.

The rearrangement links TRBV10-2 to TRBJ2-1, with no clear D. The germline CDR1 and CDR2 sequences are WSHSY and SAAADI. V dropped 7 bases and J dropped 4 bases, with 8 bases sitting between them. The CDR3 contains 12 residues. The CDR3 protein is CASTNSYNEQFF. CDR3 DNA sequence: TGCGCCAGCACGAATAGTTACAATGAGCAGTTCTTC.

This clonotype showed up many times. The chain uses TRBV20-1 and TRBJ2-7; no reliable D call. The CDR3 covers 13 residues. Germline-derived CDR1 and CDR2 are DFQATT and SNEGSKA (reference sequence). Trimming removed 0 bases from V and 6 bases from J, with 12 bases in between. The CDR3 DNA sequence: TGCAGTGCTAGAGACGGGTTGGCGCGCGAGCAGTACTTC. It specifies CSARDGLAREQYF.

The gene calls are TRBV6-1 and TRBJ2-2, with 9 bases that match TRBD1. V dropped 7 bases and J dropped 5; count of bases not matched to a gene: 11. CDR1 is MNHNS, CDR2 SASEGT, per germline. The CDR3 is 16 residues long. CDR3 DNA sequence: TGTGCCAGCATCCGAATGGGGACAGGGAGGACCGGGGAGCTGTTTTTT. The encoded protein is CASIRMGTGRTGELFF.

A few counts support this clonotype. The rearrangement links TRBV10-3 to TRBJ2-2, with 15 bases fitting TRBD2. The CDR3 runs to 20 residues. Germline V gene sequence: CDR1 ENHRY, CDR2 SYGVKD. The ends lost 6 bases at V and 0 bases at J; junction bases unmatched: 11. The CDR3 loop reads CAIRPGLAGGLSPNTGELFF. The CDR3 bases are TGTGCCATCAGACCCGGACTAGCGGGGGGGCTTTCCCCGAACACCGGGGAGCTGTTTTTT.

V usage is TRBV20-1 and J usage is TRBJ2-7; no clear D gene. Germline assignment: CDR1 DFQATT and CDR2 SNEGSKA (reference sequence). V dropped 3 bases and J dropped 5 bases, with 17 bases sitting between them. The CDR3 sequence is 14 residues long. The CDR3 DNA reads as TGCAGTGCTAGTGTAGGGATTTTTCGGCACGAGCAGTACTTC. This encodes CSASVGIFRHEQYF.

This clonotype was found many times. The chain links TRBV7-9 to TRBJ2-3; 12 nucleotides align to TRBD2. V lost 5 bases and J lost 3; bases outside the gene matches: 9. This CDR3 is built from 17 residues. Germline V lookup: CDR1 SEHNR, CDR2 FQNEAQ (reference sequence). CDR3 sequence: CASSPPGLAGLTDTQYF. In DNA, the CDR3 is TGTGCCAGCAGCCCCCCAGGACTAGCGGGATTGACAGATACGCAGTATTTT.

This clonotype was counted ten times or more. V gene TRBV5-6 combines with J gene TRBJ2-3; a possible D gene is TRBD2 (6 bases). Germline assignment: CDR1 SGHDT and CDR2 YYEEEE. There are 15 residues in the CDR3. V was trimmed by 2 bases and J by 2 bases, leaving 12 bases between them. The CDR3 DNA is TGTGCCAGCAGCTTTCTAGCGCACCACACAGATACGCAGTATTTT. This codes for CASSFLAHHTDTQYF.

The rearrangement joins TRBV19 to TRBJ1-2, with D possibly being TRBD1 (5 bases). The CDR3 runs to 16 residues. V was clipped by 5 bases and J by 0 bases, with 16 bases between them. Per the germline V gene, CDR1 is LNHDA and CDR2 is SQIVND (reference sequence). DNA of the CDR3: TGTGCCAGTAGTTCCGCCTGGGGCAGGTCTAACTATGGCTACACCTTC. Encoded protein: CASSSAWGRSNYGYTF.

V and J are TRBV7-8 and TRBJ1-4, with D possibly being TRBD1 (6 bases). This CDR3 comprises 14 residues. Germline V lookup: CDR1 SGHVS, CDR2 FQNEAQ. Trimming took 6 bases from V and 7 from J, leaving 15 bases between them. The DNA of the CDR3 is TGTGCCAGCAGACCGACAGGAGGGGTTGAAAAACTGTTTTTT. Protein product: CASRPTGGVEKLFF.

In its sample, this clonotype was seen many times. The rearrangement joins TRBV12-3 or TRBV12-4 to TRBJ1-5; D gene unclear. There are 14 residues in the CDR3. Trimming pared 3 bases from V and 0 bases from J, leaving 6 bases between. CDR3: CASSFGSSNQPQHF. In nucleotides, the CDR3 is TGTGCCAGCAGTTTCGGCAGTAGCAATCAGCCCCAGCATTTT.

This clonotype showed up many times. The chain employs TRBV6-5 and TRBJ1-5, with D perhaps TRBD1 (6 bases). The CDR3 is made up of 17 amino acids. The germline CDR1 and CDR2 sequences are MNHEY and SVGAGI. The V gene lost 0 bases and the J gene lost 1 base, with 13 bases spanning the gap. This chain's CDR3 is CASSYSTYRESNQPQHF. The CDR3 nucleotides read TGTGCCAGCAGTTACTCTACTTACAGGGAGAGCAATCAGCCCCAGCATTTT.

There are a few counts of this clonotype. The rearrangement joins TRBV2 to TRBJ1-6; TRBD1 aligns across 8 bases. This CDR3 has 14 amino acids. V trimming: 6 bases; J trimming: 3 bases; junction bases outside the gene matches: 1. The germline CDR1 and CDR2 sequences are SNHLY and FYNNEI. The CDR3 DNA reads as TGTGCCAGCAGGGACAGGGTCTATAATTCACCCCTCCACTTT. As protein: CASRDRVYNSPLHF. Looking up the rest from reference TRBV2 and TRBJ1-6 gives the full variable domain: EPEVTQTPSHQVTQMGQEVILRCVPISNHLYFYWYRQILGQKVEFLVSFYNNEISEKSEIFDDQFSVERPDGSNFTLKIRSTKLEDSAMYFCASRDRVYNSPLHFGNGTRLTVT.